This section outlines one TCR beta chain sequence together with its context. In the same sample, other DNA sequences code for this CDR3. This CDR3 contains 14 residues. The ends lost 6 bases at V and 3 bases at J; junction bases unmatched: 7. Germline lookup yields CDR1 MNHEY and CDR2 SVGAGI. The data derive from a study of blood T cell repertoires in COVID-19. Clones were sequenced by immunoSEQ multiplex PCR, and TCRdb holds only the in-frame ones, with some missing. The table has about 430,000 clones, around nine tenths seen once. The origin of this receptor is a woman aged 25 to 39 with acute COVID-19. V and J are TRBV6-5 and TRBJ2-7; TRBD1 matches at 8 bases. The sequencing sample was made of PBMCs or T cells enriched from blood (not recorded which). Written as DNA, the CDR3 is TGTGCCAGCAGGCAGGACAGGGTAGTCTACGAGCAGTACTTC. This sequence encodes CASRQDRVVYEQYF.